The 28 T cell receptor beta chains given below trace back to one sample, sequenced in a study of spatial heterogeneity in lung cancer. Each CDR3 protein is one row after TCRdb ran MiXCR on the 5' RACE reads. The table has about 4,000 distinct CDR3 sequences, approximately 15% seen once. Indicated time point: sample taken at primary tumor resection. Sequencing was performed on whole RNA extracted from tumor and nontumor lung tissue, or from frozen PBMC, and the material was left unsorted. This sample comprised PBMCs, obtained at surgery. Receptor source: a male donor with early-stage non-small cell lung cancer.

CDR3 sequence (DNA): TGCAGTGCTAGTCAGGGGGCCGGAGCGGGGAATCAGCCCCAGCATTTT. Protein product: CSASQGAGAGNQPQHF. The rearrangement links TRBV20-1 to TRBJ1-5; 8 bases align to TRBD1. The CDR3 sequence is 16 residues long. With V trimmed by 3 bases and J by 4 bases, 11 bases remained unmatched. Germline CDR1 is DFQATT and CDR2 is SNEGSKA (reference sequence).

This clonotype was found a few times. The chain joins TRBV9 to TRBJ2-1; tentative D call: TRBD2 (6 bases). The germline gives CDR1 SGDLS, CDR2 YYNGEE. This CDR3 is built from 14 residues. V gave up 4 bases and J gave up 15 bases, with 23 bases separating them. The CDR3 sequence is CASSLGPAGDRRFF. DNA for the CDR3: TGTGCCAGCAGCCTGGGGCCAGCGGGCGACCGGCGGTTCTTC.

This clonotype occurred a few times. The CDR3 here is CASSLSRAAIPYEQYF. The DNA for the CDR3 is TGTGCCAGCAGTTTATCTCGGGCAGCGATTCCCTACGAGCAGTACTTC. The rearrangement uses TRBV27 and TRBJ2-7; no clear D gene. The CDR3 consists of 16 residues. V lost 0 bases, J lost 2 bases, and 14 bases lay in between. Germline V CDR1 and CDR2: MNHEY, SMNVEV (reference sequence).

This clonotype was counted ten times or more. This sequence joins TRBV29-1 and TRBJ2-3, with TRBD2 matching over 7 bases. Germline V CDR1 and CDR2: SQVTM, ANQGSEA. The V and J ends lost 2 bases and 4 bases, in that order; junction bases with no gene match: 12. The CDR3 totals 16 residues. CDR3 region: CSVEYWGAGEPDTQYF. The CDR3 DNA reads TGCAGCGTTGAATATTGGGGCGCGGGGGAGCCAGATACGCAGTATTTT.

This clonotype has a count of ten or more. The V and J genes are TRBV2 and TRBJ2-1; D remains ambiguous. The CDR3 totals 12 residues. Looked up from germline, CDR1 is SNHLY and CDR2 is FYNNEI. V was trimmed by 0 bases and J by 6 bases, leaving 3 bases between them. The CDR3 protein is CASSEASNEQFF. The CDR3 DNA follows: TGTGCCAGCAGTGAAGCATCCAATGAGCAGTTCTTC.

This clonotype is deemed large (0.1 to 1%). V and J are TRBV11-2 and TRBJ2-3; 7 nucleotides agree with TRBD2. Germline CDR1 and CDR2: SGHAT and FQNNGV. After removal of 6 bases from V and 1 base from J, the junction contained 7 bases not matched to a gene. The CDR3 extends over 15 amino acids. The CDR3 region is CASRSAAGGTDTQYF. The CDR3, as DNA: TGTGCCAGCAGATCGGCTGCGGGGGGCACAGATACGCAGTATTTT.

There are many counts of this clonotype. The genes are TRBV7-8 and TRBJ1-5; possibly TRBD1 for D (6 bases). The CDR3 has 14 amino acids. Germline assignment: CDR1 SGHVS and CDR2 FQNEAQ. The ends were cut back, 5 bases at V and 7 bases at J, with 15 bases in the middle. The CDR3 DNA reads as TGTGCCAGCAGCCCCTCCGGGGGCGCACAGCCCCAGCATTTT. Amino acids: CASSPSGGAQPQHF.

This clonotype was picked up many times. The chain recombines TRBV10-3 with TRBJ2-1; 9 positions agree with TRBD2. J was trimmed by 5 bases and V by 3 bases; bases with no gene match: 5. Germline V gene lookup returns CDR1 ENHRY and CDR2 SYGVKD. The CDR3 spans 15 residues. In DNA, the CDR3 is TGTGCCATCAGTGAAGCGGGGGGAGAAAACAATGAGCAGTTCTTC. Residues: CAISEAGGENNEQFF.

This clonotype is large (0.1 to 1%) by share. CDR3 nucleotide sequence: TGTGCCAGCAGCCAAGTAGGACAGAGTTTTTCTGGGGCCAACGTCCTGACTTTC. Protein product: CASSQVGQSFSGANVLTF. This rearrangement joins TRBV3-1 to TRBJ2-6; tentative D call: TRBD1 (6 bases). This CDR3 comprises 18 residues. The V and J ends lost 1 base and 1 base respectively, with 14 bases between them. Germline CDR1 is LGHDT and CDR2 is YNNKEL (reference sequence).

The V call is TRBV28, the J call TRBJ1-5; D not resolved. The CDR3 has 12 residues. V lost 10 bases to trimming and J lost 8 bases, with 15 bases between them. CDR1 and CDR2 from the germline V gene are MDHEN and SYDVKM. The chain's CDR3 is CATLIANEPQHF. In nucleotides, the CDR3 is TGTGCCACCCTCATTGCTAATGAGCCCCAGCATTTT.

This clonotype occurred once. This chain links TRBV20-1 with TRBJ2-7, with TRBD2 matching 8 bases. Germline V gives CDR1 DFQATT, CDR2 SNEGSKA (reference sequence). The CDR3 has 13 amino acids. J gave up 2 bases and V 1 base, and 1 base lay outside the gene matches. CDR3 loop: CSARVGLAYEQYF. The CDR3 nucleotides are TGCAGTGCTAGAGTGGGACTAGCCTACGAGCAGTACTTC.

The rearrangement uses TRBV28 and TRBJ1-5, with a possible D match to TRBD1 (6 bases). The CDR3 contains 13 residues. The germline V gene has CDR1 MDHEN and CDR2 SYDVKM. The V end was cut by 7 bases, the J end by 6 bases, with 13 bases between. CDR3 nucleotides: TGTGCCAGCACCTGGGGGGCCAGTCAGCCCCAGCATTTT. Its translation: CASTWGASQPQHF.

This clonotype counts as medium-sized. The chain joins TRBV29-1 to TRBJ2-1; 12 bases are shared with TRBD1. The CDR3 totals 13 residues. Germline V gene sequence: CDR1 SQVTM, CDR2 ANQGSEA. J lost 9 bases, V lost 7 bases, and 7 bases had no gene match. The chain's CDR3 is CSARDRGLSEQFF. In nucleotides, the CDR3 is TGCAGCGCCCGGGACAGGGGGCTAAGTGAGCAGTTCTTC.

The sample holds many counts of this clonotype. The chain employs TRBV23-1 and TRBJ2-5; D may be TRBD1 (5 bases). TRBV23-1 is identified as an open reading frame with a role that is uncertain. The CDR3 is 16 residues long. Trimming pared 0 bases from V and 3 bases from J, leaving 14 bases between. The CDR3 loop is CASSQSDTDRKETQYF. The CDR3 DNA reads TGCGCCAGCAGTCAATCGGACACCGACAGAAAAGAGACCCAGTACTTC.

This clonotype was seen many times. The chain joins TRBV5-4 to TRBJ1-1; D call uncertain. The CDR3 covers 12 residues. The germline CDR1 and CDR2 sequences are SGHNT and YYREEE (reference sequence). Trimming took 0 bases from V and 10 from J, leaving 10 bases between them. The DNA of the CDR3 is TGTGCCAGCAGCTTGGGGTCTCAAGTAGCTTTCTTT. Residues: CASSLGSQVAFF.

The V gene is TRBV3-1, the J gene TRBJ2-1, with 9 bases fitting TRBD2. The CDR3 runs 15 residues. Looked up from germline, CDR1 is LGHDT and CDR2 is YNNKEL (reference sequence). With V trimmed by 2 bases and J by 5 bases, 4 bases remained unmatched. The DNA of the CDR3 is TGTGCCAGCAGCCAACAACTAGCGGGTAACAATGAGCAGTTCTTC. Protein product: CASSQQLAGNNEQFF.

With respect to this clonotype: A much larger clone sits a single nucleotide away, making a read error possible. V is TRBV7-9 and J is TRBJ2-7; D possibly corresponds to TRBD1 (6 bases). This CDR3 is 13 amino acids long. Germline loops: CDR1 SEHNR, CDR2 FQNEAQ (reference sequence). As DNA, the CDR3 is TGTCCCAGCAGCCTGGGACACCTCTACGAGCAGTACTTC. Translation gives CPSSLGHLYEQYF.

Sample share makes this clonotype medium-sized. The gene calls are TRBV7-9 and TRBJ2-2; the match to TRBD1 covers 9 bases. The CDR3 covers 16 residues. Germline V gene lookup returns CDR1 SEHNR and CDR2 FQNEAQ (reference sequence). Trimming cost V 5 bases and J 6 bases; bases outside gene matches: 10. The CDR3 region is CASSSYGTGSPGELFF. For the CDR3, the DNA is TGTGCCAGCAGCAGTTACGGGACAGGGAGTCCCGGGGAGCTGTTTTTT.

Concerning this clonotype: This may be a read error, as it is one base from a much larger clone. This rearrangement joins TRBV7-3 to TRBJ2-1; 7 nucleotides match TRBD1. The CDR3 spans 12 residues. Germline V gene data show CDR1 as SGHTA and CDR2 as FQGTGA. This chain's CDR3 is CANSSETGVQFF. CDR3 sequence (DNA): TGTGCCAACAGCTCCGAAACAGGGGTGCAGTTCTTC.

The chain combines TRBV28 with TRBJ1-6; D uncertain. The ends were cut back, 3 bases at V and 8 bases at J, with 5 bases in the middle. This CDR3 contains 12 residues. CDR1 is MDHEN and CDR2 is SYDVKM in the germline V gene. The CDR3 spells CASSFPDSPLHF. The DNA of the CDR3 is TGTGCCAGCAGTTTTCCAGATTCACCCCTCCACTTT.

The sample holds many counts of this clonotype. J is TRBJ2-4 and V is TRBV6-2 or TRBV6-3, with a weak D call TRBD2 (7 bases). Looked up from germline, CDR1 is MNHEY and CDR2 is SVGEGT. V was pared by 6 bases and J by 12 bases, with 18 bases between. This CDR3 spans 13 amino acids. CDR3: CASSSRGASAQYF. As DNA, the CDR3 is TGTGCCAGCAGCTCCCGGGGGGCATCTGCTCAGTACTTC.

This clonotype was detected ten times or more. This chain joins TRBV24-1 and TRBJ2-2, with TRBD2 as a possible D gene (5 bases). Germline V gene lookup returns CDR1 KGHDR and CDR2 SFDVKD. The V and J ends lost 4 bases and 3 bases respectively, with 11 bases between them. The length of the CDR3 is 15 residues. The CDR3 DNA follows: TGTGCCACCAGTGACCTGGCGCGGGACACCGGGGAGCTGTTTTTT. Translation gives CATSDLARDTGELFF.

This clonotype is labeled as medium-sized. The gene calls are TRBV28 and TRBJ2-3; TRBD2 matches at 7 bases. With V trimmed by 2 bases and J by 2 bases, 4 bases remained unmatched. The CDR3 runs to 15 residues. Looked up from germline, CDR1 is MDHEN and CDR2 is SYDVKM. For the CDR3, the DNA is TGTGCCAGCAGTTTAGGCGGGAGCCACACAGATACGCAGTATTTT. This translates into CASSLGGSHTDTQYF.

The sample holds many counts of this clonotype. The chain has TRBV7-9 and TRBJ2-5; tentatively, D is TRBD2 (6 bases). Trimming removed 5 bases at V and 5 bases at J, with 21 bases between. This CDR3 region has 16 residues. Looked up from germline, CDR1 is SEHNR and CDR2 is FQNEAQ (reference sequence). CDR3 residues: CASSAGGEGRQETQYF. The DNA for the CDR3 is TGTGCCAGCAGCGCCGGGGGAGAAGGCCGACAGGAGACCCAGTACTTC.

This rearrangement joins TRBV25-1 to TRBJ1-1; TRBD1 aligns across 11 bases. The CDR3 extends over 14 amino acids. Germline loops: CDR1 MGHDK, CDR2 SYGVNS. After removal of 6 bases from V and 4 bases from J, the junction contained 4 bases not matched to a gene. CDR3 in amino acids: CASRRTGGGTEAFF. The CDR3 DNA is TGTGCCAGCAGGAGGACAGGGGGCGGCACTGAAGCTTTCTTT.

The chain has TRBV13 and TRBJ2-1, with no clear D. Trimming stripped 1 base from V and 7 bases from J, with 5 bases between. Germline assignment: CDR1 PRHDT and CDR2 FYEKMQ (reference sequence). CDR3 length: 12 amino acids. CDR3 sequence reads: CASSLARNEQFF. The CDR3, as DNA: TGTGCCAGCAGCTTAGCTAGGAATGAGCAGTTCTTC.

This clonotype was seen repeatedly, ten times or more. The CDR3 DNA follows: TGTGCCAGCAGCGTCCGACTAGCGGGAAGCACAGATACGCAGTATTTT. This sequence encodes CASSVRLAGSTDTQYF. V usage is TRBV7-2 and J usage is TRBJ2-3, with 11 bases matching TRBD2. The CDR3 runs 16 residues. Losses at the gene ends were 5 bases for V and 0 bases for J; bases not matched to a gene: 4. Germline V gene lookup returns CDR1 SGHTA and CDR2 FQGNSA. The variable domain in full, completed from reference TRBV7-2 and TRBJ2-3, reads GAGVSQSPSNKVTEKGKDVELRCDPISGHTALYWYRQSLGQGLEFLIYFQGNSAPDKSGLPSDRFSAERTGGSVSTLTIQRTQQEDSAVYLCASSVRLAGSTDTQYFGPGTRLTVL.

CDR3 sequence reads: CATSDSSRVGETQYF. Written as DNA, the CDR3 is TGTGCCACCAGTGATTCAAGCAGGGTGGGAGAGACCCAGTACTTC. The chain combines TRBV24-1 with TRBJ2-5, with D possibly TRBD1 on 5 matching bases. This CDR3 has 15 residues. Trimming stripped 2 bases from V and 4 bases from J, with 13 bases between. Germline values: CDR1 KGHDR, CDR2 SFDVKD.